The clone carrying this T cell receptor beta chain was picked up a small number of times. What it recognizes is unknown. Diagnosis of hyperthyroidism was new in patients aged 18 to 65, and its duration was under 2 months. CDR1 and CDR2 (germline): MNHNS, SASEGT. J lost 9 bases, V lost 4 bases, and 4 bases had no gene match. The CDR3 is 14 residues long. This entry belongs to a study of T cells in Graves' hyperthyroidism and ophthalmopathy. General study findings and limits: Most expanded thyroid clonotypes above 0.001 also appeared in blood.

Amplified TCR beta CDR3 regions came from RNA transcripts. The HTBI primer set served for first-round RT-PCR of the TCR CDR3. MiXCR, applied by TCRdb to the multiplex PCR reads, yields one record per CDR3 protein. The sample holds around 200,000 distinct CDR3 sequences, approximately 20% seen once. The sequence came from a middle-aged man with Graves' hyperthyroidism. The chain recombines TRBV6-1 with TRBJ1-6; 9 bases map to TRBD1. Source material: blood. The CDR3 loop is CASSAGQGFSPLHF. DNA for the CDR3: TGTGCCAGCAGTGCGGGACAGGGTTTTTCACCCCTCCACTTT.